The 7 T cell receptor beta chains presented below share a single source sample, sequenced in a study of T cell responses to AZD1222 COVID-19 vaccine. Sequencing was performed with immunoSEQ multiplex PCR; in TCRdb, only in-frame clones are kept and a portion is missing. The sample holds about 150,000 clones, 90% to 95% seen once. Here the sequenced sample was peripheral blood, taken 28 days after the second AZD1222 dose. The receptors shown here come from an adult who received the AZD1222 COVID-19 vaccine.

This clone was seen a single time. The chain combines TRBV5-6 with TRBJ1-2; unclear D gene. This CDR3 is built from 12 residues. V lost 1 base and J lost 8, with 9 bases in between. CDR1 and CDR2 (germline): SGHDT, YYEEEE. In nucleotides, the CDR3 is TGTGCCAGCAGCTTGTTACAGTACGGCTACACCTTC. Translation gives CASSLLQYGYTF.

This rearrangement joins TRBV28 to TRBJ2-1; no clear D gene. Germline V gene data show CDR1 as MDHEN and CDR2 as SYDVKM. V was pared by 2 bases and J by 8 bases, with 7 bases between. This CDR3 is 12 amino acids long. The DNA for the CDR3 is TGTGCCAGCAGTTTACACGACTATGAGCAGTTCTTC. This gives the protein CASSLHDYEQFF.

The V gene is TRBV6-5, the J gene TRBJ1-2; possibly TRBD1 for D (5 bases). Germline V gene sequence: CDR1 MNHEY, CDR2 SVGAGI. With 7 bases removed from V and 8 bases from J, the gap between germline ends came to 11 bases. The length of the CDR3 is 11 residues. The CDR3 DNA reads as TGTGCCAGCATGGGGCTGAAAGGCTACACCTTC. It is translated as CASMGLKGYTF.

The rearrangement links TRBV6-2 or TRBV6-3 to TRBJ1-2; 8 bases fit TRBD1. The V and J ends lost 6 bases and 7 bases, in that order; junction bases with no gene match: 10. Germline CDR1 MNHEY, CDR2 SVGEGT. This CDR3 has 14 residues. CDR3 residues: CASSPRGHQRGYTF. DNA of the CDR3: TGTGCCAGCAGCCCCAGGGGGCACCAACGTGGCTACACCTTC.

The V and J genes are TRBV18 and TRBJ1-6; D remains unclear. CDR1 and CDR2 (germline): KGHSH, LQKENI. The CDR3 length is 16 residues. Trimming cost V 0 bases and J 8 bases, with 14 bases left between them. The CDR3 region is CASSPPGAEGHSPLHF. The CDR3, as DNA: TGTGCCAGCTCACCACCGGGAGCGGAAGGGCATTCACCCCTCCACTTT.

V is TRBV11-2 and J is TRBJ2-7, with a tentative D call TRBD2 (5 bases). Trimming took 3 bases from V and 7 from J, leaving 7 bases between them. There are 11 residues in the CDR3. The germline CDR1 and CDR2 sequences are SGHAT and FQNNGV. Written as DNA, the CDR3 is TGTGCCAGCAGCTTCGGCGGGGAGCAGTACTTC. As protein: CASSFGGEQYF.

The chain couples TRBV7-2 to TRBJ2-5; 8 bases align to TRBD1. V lost 4 bases, J lost 7 bases, and 5 bases stayed unmatched. Germline V gives CDR1 SGHTA, CDR2 FQGNSA. There are 13 residues in the CDR3. CDR3 nucleotide sequence: TGTGCCAGCAGCTCGGACAGGGCAGGGACCCAGTACTTC. Its protein is CASSSDRAGTQYF.